This TCR beta chain comes out of a study of blood T cell repertoires in COVID-19. The germline gives CDR1 SGHTA, CDR2 FQGTGA. The CDR3 covers 16 residues. Unmatched junction bases numbered 5, after V lost 4 bases and J lost 1 base. The assay was immunoSEQ multiplex PCR, and TCRdb's table has in-frame clones only and misses some. The sample lists around 240,000 clones, almost 85% seen once, with approximately 1.9% in the top ten. Sequenced material: peripheral blood. The chain carries TRBV7-3 and TRBJ2-2; TRBD2 agrees at 8 bases. The clonotype originates from a woman older than 75 with acute or convalescent COVID-19. The CDR3 loop is CASSSTSGLNTGELFF. The CDR3 DNA follows: TGTGCCAGCAGCTCAACTAGCGGCCTGAACACCGGGGAGCTGTTTTTT. The full variable domain, in which reference TRBV7-3 and TRBJ2-2 provide the parts outside the CDR3, is GAGVSQTPSNKVTEKGKYVELRCDPISGHTALYWYRQSLGQGPEFLIYFQGTGAADDSGLPNDRFFAVRPEGSVSTLKIQRTERGDSAVYLCASSSTSGLNTGELFFGEGSRLTVL.